The clone carrying this TCR beta chain was seen a few times. Its cognate antigen is unknown. With 1 base removed from V and 4 bases from J, the gap between germline ends came to 11 bases. The CDR3 consists of 15 residues. From germline, CDR1 is KGHSH and CDR2 LQKENI. This sample is part of a study of T cell repertoires in cytomegalovirus infection. Each CDR3 protein is one row after TCRdb ran MiXCR on the reads. The sample gives some 100,000 distinct CDR3 sequences, 25% to 35% of which show up once; 80% to 85% is in the top ten. The TCR comes from a human donor in good health (CMV status not recorded). Some clones in this sample may be carry-over from other donors' samples. The sequencing here drew on CD8+ T cells from cultured PBMCs, taken from culture after CMV antigen stimulation. This rearrangement joins TRBV18 to TRBJ1-5; D not resolved. CDR3 in DNA: TGTGCCAGCTCACCACATGTCGGTCCAAATCAGCCCCAGCATTTT. Translating gives CASSPHVGPNQPQHF.